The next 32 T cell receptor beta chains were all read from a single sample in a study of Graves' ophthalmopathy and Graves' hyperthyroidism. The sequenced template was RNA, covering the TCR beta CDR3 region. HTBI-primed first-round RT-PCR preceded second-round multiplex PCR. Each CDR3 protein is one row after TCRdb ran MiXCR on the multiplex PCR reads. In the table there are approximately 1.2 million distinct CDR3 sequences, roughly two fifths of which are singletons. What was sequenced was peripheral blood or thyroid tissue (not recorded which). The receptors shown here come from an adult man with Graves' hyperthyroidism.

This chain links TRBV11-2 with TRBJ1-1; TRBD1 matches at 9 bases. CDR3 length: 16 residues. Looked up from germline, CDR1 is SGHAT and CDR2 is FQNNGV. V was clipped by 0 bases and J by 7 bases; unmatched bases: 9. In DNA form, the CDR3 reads TGTGCCAGCAGCTTAGAATCTGGGACAGGGTATTTTGAAGCTTTCTTT. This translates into CASSLESGTGYFEAFF.

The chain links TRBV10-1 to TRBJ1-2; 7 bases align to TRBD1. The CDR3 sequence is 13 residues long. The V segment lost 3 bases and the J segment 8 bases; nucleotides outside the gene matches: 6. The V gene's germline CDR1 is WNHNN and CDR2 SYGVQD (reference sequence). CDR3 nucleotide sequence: TGCGCCAGCAGTGATGGGACAGTGAACGGCTACACCTTC. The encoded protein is CASSDGTVNGYTF.

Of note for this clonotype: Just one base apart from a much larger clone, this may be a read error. CDR3 in amino acids: CAISVGGGYYEQYF. CDR3 in DNA: TGTGCCATCAGCGTTGGCGGGGGCTACTACGAGCAGTACTTC. The rearrangement uses TRBV10-3 and TRBJ2-7, with D perhaps TRBD2 (7 bases). Trimming stripped 6 bases from V and 3 bases from J, with 15 bases between. The CDR3 loop spans 14 amino acids. Germline loops: CDR1 ENHRY, CDR2 SYGVKD.

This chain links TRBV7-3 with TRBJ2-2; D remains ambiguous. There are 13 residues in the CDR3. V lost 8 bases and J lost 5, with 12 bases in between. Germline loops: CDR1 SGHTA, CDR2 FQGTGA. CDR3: CASGDSVTGELFF. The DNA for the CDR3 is TGTGCCAGCGGTGATAGTGTAACCGGGGAGCTGTTTTTT.

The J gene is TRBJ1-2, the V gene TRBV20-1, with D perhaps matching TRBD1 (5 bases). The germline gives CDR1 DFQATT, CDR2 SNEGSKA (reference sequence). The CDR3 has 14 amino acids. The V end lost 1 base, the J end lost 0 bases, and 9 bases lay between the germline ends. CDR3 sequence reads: CSARGTTANYGYTF. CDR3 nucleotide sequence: TGCAGTGCTAGAGGCACGACAGCTAACTATGGCTACACCTTC.

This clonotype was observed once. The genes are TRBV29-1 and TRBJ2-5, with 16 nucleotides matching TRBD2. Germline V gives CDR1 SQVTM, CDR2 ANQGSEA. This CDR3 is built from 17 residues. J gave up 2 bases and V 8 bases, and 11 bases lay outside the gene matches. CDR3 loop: CSWGLAGGQLVQETQYF. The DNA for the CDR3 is TGCAGCTGGGGACTAGCGGGGGGGCAATTGGTTCAAGAGACCCAGTACTTC.

In DNA form, the CDR3 reads TGCAGTGCTAGGAGGAACCAGGGGGAGCTGTTTTTT. Its protein product is CSARRNQGELFF. The rearrangement joins TRBV20-1 to TRBJ2-2; D is unclear. Deletions cut 3 bases from V and 8 bases from J, with 10 bases between. The CDR3 spans 12 residues. CDR1 DFQATT and CDR2 SNEGSKA come from the germline V gene (reference sequence).

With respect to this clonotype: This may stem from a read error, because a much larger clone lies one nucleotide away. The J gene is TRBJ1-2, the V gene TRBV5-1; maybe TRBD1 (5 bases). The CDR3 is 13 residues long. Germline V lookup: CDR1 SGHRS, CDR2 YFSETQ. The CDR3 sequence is CASSQDTGYGCTF. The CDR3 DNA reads TGCGCCAGCAGCCAGGACACCGGCTATGGCTGCACCTTC.

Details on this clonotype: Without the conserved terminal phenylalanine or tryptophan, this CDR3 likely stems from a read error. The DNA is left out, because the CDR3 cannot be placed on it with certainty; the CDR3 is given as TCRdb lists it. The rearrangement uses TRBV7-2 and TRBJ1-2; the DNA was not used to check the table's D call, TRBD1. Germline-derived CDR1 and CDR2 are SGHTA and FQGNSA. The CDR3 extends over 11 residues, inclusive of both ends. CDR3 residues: CASSRPGPLYL.

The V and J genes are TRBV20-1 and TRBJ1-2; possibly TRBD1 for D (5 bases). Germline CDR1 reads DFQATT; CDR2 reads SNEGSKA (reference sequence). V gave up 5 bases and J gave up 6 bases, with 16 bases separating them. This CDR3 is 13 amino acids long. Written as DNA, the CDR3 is TGCAGTGCTGGGGGGGGGTGGTTCGATGGCTACACCTTC. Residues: CSAGGGWFDGYTF.

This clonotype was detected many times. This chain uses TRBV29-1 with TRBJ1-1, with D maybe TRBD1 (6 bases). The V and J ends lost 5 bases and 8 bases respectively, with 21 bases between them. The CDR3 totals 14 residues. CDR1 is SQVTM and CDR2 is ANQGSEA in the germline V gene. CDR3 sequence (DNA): TGCAGCGTTACACCCAAGAACAGGGCTCAGGAAGCTTTCTTT. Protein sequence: CSVTPKNRAQEAFF.

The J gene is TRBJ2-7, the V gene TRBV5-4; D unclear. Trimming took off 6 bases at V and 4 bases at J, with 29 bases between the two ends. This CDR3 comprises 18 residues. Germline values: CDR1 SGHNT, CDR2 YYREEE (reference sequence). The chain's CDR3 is CASMGPGPQLASIYEQYF. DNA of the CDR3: TGTGCCAGCATGGGTCCGGGCCCCCAGCTCGCGTCTATATACGAGCAGTACTTC. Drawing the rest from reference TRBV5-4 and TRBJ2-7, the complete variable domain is ETGVTQSPTHLIKTRGQQVTLRCSSQSGHNTVSWYQQALGQGPQFIFQYYREEENGRGNFPPRFSGLQFPNYSSELNVNALELDDSALYLCASMGPGPQLASIYEQYFGPGTRLTVT.

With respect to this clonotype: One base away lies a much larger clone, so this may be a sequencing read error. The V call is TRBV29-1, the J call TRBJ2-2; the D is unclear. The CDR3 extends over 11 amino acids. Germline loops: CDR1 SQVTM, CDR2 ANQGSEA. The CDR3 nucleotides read TGCGGCGCTGGGAACACCGGGGAGCTGTTTTTT. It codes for CGAGNTGELFF.

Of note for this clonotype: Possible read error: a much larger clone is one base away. The CDR3 protein is CASRFDTYGYTF. The CDR3, as DNA: TGTGCCAGCAGATTCGACACATATGGCTACACCTTC. This chain connects TRBV2 to TRBJ1-2, with D hard to call. Germline lookup yields CDR1 SNHLY and CDR2 FYNNEI. V shed 6 bases and J shed 5 bases, with 10 bases lying between them. The CDR3 runs 12 residues.

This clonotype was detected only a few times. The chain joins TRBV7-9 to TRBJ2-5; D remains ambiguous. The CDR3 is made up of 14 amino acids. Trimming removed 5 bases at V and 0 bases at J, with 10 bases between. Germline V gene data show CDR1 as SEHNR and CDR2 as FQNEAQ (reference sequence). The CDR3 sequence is CASSPRNYQETQYF. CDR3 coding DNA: TGTGCCAGCAGCCCCCGGAACTACCAAGAGACCCAGTACTTC.

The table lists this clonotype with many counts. The CDR3 is CASSPDGGVQETQYF. CDR3 DNA: TGTGCCAGCAGCCCCGACGGCGGAGTGCAAGAGACCCAGTACTTC. This chain connects TRBV9 to TRBJ2-5, with D hard to call. V shed 4 bases and J shed 2 bases, with 15 bases lying between them. The CDR3 has 15 residues. Germline V gene sequence: CDR1 SGDLS, CDR2 YYNGEE.

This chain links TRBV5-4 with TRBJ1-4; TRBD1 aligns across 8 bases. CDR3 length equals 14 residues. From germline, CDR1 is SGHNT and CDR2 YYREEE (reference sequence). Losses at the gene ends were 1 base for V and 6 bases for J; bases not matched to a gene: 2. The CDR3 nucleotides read TGTGCCAGCAGCTTGACAGGGGGGCATGAAAAACTGTTTTTT. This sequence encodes CASSLTGGHEKLFF.

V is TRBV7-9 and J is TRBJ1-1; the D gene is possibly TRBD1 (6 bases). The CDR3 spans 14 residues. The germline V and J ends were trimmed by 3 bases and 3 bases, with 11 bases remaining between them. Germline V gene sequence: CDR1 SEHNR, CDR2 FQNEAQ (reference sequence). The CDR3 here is CASSFDRWDTEAFF. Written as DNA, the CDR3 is TGTGCCAGCAGCTTCGACAGGTGGGACACTGAAGCTTTCTTT.

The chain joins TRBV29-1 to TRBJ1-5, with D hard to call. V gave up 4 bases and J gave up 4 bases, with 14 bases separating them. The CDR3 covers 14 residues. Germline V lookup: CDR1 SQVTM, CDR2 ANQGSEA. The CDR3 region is CSVGGRAENQPQHF. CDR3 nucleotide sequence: TGCAGCGTTGGAGGAAGGGCCGAAAATCAGCCCCAGCATTTT.

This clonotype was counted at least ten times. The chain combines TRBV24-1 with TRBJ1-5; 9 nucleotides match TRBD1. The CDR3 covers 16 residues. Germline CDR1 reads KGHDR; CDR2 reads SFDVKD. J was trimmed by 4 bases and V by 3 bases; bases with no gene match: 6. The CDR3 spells CATSDPDRGPNQPQHF. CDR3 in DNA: TGTGCCACCAGTGATCCGGACAGGGGACCTAATCAGCCCCAGCATTTT.

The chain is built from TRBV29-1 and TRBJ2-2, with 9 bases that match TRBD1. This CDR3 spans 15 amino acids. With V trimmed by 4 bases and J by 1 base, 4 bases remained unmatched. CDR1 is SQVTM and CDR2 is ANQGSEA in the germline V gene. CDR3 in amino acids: CSVAPGQGNTGELFF. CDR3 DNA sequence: TGCAGCGTTGCCCCGGGACAGGGGAACACCGGGGAGCTGTTTTTT.

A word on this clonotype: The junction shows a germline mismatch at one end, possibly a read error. CDR3 in amino acids: CASSELWRSGPRKNGYTF. Here the CDR3 DNA reads TGTGCCAGCAGTGAACTTTGGCGTTCGGGACCAAGGAAGAATGGCTACACCTTC. This chain links TRBV10-2 with TRBJ1-2; possibly TRBD1 for D (5 bases). The germline gives CDR1 WSHSY, CDR2 SAAADI. The CDR3 spans 18 residues.

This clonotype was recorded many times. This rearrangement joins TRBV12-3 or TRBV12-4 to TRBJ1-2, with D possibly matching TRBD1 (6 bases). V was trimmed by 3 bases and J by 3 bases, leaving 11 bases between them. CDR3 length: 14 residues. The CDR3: CASSFWGADYGYTF. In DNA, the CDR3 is TGTGCCAGCAGTTTTTGGGGGGCAGACTATGGCTACACCTTC.

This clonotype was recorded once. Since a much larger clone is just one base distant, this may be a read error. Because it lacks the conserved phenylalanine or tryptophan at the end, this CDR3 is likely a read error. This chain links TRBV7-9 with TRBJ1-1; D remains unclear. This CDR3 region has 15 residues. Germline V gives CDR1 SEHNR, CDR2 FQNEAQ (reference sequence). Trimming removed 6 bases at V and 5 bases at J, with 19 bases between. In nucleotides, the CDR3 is TGTGCCAGCAGTTTAAGTAGGGTGAGTGGTACTGAAGCTTTCTCT. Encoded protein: CASSLSRVSGTEAFS.

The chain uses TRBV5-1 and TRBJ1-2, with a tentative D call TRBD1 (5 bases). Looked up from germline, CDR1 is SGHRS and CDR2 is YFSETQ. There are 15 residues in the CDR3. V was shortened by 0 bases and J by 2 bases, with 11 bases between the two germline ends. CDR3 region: CASSLVAGQNYGYTF. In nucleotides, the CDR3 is TGCGCCAGCAGCTTGGTTGCGGGGCAAAACTATGGCTACACCTTC.

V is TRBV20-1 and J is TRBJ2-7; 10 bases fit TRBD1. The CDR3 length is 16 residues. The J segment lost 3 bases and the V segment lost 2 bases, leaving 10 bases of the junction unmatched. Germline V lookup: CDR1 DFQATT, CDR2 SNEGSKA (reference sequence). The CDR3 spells CSARPLGTGAHYEQYF. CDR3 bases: TGCAGTGCTAGACCTCTCGGGACAGGGGCTCACTACGAGCAGTACTTC.

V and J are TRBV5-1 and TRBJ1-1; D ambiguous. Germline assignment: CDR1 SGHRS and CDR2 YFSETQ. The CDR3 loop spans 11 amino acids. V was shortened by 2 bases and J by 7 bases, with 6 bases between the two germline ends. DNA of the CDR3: TGCGCCAGCAGCTTACAAAGTGAAGCTTTCTTT. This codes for CASSLQSEAFF.

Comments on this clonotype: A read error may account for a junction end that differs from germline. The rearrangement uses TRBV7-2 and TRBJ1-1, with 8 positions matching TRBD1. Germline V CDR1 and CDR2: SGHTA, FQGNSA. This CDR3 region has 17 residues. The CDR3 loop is CASSTVRTGRVNTETFF. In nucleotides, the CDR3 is TGTGCCAGCAGTACGGTCCGGACAGGGAGGGTGAACACTGAAACTTTCTTT.

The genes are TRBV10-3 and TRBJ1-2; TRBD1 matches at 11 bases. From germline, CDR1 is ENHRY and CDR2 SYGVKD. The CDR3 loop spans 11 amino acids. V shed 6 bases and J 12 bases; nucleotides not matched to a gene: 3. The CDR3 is CAIRGQGENTF. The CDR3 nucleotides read TGTGCCATCAGGGGACAGGGGGAGAACACCTTC.

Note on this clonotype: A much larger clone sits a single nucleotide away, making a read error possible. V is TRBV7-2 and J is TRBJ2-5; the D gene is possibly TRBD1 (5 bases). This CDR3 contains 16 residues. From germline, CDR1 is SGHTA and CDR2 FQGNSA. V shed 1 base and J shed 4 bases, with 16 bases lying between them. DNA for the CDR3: TGTGCCAGCAGCTTAGACCCCAGGGTGTTGGTAGAGACCCAGTACTTC. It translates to CASSLDPRVLVETQYF.

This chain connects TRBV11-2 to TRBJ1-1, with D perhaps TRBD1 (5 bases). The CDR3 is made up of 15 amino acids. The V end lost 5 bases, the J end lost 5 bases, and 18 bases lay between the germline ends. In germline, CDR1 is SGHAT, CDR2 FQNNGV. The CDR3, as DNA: TGTGCCAGCAGCAGTAGGCGGCCGGGGGGGACTGAAGCTTTCTTT. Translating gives CASSSRRPGGTEAFF.

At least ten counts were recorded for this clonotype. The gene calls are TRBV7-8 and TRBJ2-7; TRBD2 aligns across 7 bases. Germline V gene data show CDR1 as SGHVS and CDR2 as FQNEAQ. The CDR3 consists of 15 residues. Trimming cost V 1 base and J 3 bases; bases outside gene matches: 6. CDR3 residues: CASSLEPTSSYEQYF. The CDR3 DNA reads TGTGCCAGCAGCTTAGAGCCGACTAGCAGCTACGAGCAGTACTTC.